A selection of T cell receptor beta chains follows, all from one sample in a study of cytomegalovirus exposure and HLA in healthy donors. The repertoire was sequenced with immunoSEQ multiplex PCR; TCRdb's copy has only in-frame clones and lacks some. This repertoire comprises about 92,000 clones; its ten largest clones make up 15%. Sequences were obtained from PBMCs. The receptors come from a man aged 45-60 years in good health and CMV-seropositive. Both conserved end residues are part of each CDR3. Each record gives: V gene, J gene, D gene, CDR3 DNA, CDR3 protein. The D gene is left open where the match is weak.

V: TRBV5-4; J: TRBJ2-3; D: -; DNA: TGTGCCAGCAGCCCCCCCGGGAGAAGGGCAGATACGCAGTATTTT; CDR3: CASSPPGRRADTQYF
V: TRBV6-5; J: TRBJ2-4; D: TRBD2; DNA: TGTGCCAGCAGTTACGGGGGAGCGGGAGGCAAAAACATTCAGTACTTC; CDR3: CASSYGGAGGKNIQYF
V: TRBV15; J: TRBJ1-1; D: -; DNA: TGTGCCACCAGCAGAGTTTCGGGGAACACTGAAGCTTTCTTT; CDR3: CATSRVSGNTEAFF
V: TRBV2; J: TRBJ1-2; D: -; DNA: TGTGCCAGCAGTCCCGACAGTAACTATGGCTACACCTTC; CDR3: CASSPDSNYGYTF
V: TRBV6-1; J: TRBJ1-6; D: -; DNA: TGTGCCAGCAGTGAAACTGTGGGCAGGCTTCGGTCTAATTCACCCCTCCACTTT; CDR3: CASSETVGRLRSNSPLHF
V: TRBV5-4; J: TRBJ2-5; D: TRBD1; DNA: TGTGCCAGCAGCCCCACGACAGGGGGAGGAGAGACCCAGTACTTC; CDR3: CASSPTTGGGETQYF
V: TRBV7-9; J: TRBJ1-1; D: -; DNA: TGTGCCAGCAGCTTTACAGGGATAGCTGAAGCTTTCTTT; CDR3: CASSFTGIAEAFF
V: TRBV30; J: TRBJ1-1; D: -; DNA: TGTGCCTGGAGCTACACAGGGCTGAACACTGAAGCTTTCTTT; CDR3: CAWSYTGLNTEAFF
V: TRBV4-2; J: TRBJ2-2; D: TRBD2; DNA: TGTGCCAGCAGCCAAGGCGGGACTAGCGGGAGATTGATTGCCGGGGAGCTGTTTTTT; CDR3: CASSQGGTSGRLIAGELFF
V: TRBV7-6; J: TRBJ2-5; D: -; DNA: TGTGCCAGCAGCTTAGCGCGATTGGTCGGGAACCAAGAGACCCAGTACTTC; CDR3: CASSLARLVGNQETQYF
V: TRBV27; J: TRBJ2-1; D: TRBD2; DNA: TGTGCCAGCAGTTTATCGGGAGGGCCGACCTACAATGAGCAGTTCTTC; CDR3: CASSLSGGPTYNEQFF
V: TRBV30; J: TRBJ2-7; D: TRBD1; DNA: TGTGCCTACCTTGCCGGGACAGCCCCCTACGAGCAGTACTTC; CDR3: CAYLAGTAPYEQYF
V: TRBV27; J: TRBJ1-1; D: TRBD1; DNA: TGTGCCAGCAGACCGACAGGGGACATGAACACTGAAGCTTTCTTT; CDR3: CASRPTGDMNTEAFF
V: TRBV6-5; J: TRBJ1-1; D: -; DNA: TGTGCCAGCAGCCCCCCTTATGGGAGCACTGAAGCTTTCTTT; CDR3: CASSPPYGSTEAFF
V: TRBV19; J: TRBJ1-1; D: -; DNA: TGTGCCAGTAGGATGGGAGCGAACACTGAAGCTTTCTTT; CDR3: CASRMGANTEAFF
V: TRBV19; J: TRBJ1-1; D: -; DNA: TGTGCCAGTAGTCCCCAGGGGCTCGCACTGCCGACCTACACTGAAGCTTTCTTT; CDR3: CASSPQGLALPTYTEAFF
V: TRBV18; J: TRBJ1-5; D: -; DNA: TGTGCCAGCTCACCCCCGGCCGGGGGTAGGAGGCCCCAGCATTTT; CDR3: CASSPPAGGRRPQHF
V: TRBV18; J: TRBJ2-2; D: TRBD2; DNA: TGTGCCAGCTCACCACTCGGACTAGCCGCCGGGGAGCTGTTTTTT; CDR3: CASSPLGLAAGELFF
V: TRBV11-2; J: TRBJ1-1; D: -; DNA: TGTGCCAGCAGCTTAGTTGGGAGTGAAGCTTTCTTT; CDR3: CASSLVGSEAFF
V: TRBV7-2; J: TRBJ1-5; D: -; DNA: TGTGCCAGCAGCTTAGTCGACAGGAATCAGCCCCAGCATTTT; CDR3: CASSLVDRNQPQHF
V: TRBV5-1; J: TRBJ2-1; D: -; DNA: TGCGCCAGCAAGGAATCAGGGGTGGACAATGAGCAGTTCTTC; CDR3: CASKESGVDNEQFF
V: TRBV28; J: TRBJ2-1; D: -; DNA: TGTGCCACATCCGCCCGGGTCAGCAGAGTCTGGAACTCCTACAATGAGCAGTTCTTC; CDR3: CATSARVSRVWNSYNEQFF
V: TRBV4-3; J: TRBJ1-2; D: -; DNA: TGCGCCAGCAGCCAAGAGAATTGGGAGGAGTATGACTATGGCTACACCTTC; CDR3: CASSQENWEEYDYGYTF
V: TRBV2; J: TRBJ2-3; D: -; DNA: TGTGCCAGCAGCGCCGCTGGTCGCCTTAGTACGCAGTATTTT; CDR3: CASSAAGRLSTQYF
V: TRBV5-1; J: TRBJ1-1; D: -; DNA: TGCGCCAGCAGCTTCGCAGGCGCGAACACTGAAGCTTTCTTT; CDR3: CASSFAGANTEAFF
V: TRBV7-8; J: TRBJ2-7; D: -; DNA: TGTGCCAGCAGTCCCGGGACTTCCTCCTACGAGCAGTACTTC; CDR3: CASSPGTSSYEQYF
V: TRBV6-1; J: TRBJ1-5; D: TRBD1; DNA: TGTGCCTCCACTTCCGGGACAGGATACCAGCCCCAGCATTTT; CDR3: CASTSGTGYQPQHF
V: TRBV7-9; J: TRBJ2-7; D: -; DNA: TGTGCCAGCAGCTTAGACGGCAGGCGCCAGTACGAGCAGTACTTC; CDR3: CASSLDGRRQYEQYF
V: TRBV29-1; J: TRBJ1-3; D: -; DNA: TGCAGCTTCACAGGGCAATCTGGAAACACCATATATTTT; CDR3: CSFTGQSGNTIYF
V: TRBV2; J: TRBJ2-3; D: -; DNA: TGTGCCAGCAGTTTCGGGCGGGGCACAGATACGCAGTATTTT; CDR3: CASSFGRGTDTQYF
V: TRBV5-1; J: TRBJ2-7; D: -; DNA: TGCGCCAGCAGCCCCGGACATACCACTACCTACGAGCAGTACTTC; CDR3: CASSPGHTTTYEQYF
V: TRBV5-1; J: TRBJ2-5; D: TRBD2; DNA: TGCGCCAGCCGGACTAGCCGTGAGACCCAGTACTTC; CDR3: CASRTSRETQYF
V: TRBV11-3; J: TRBJ2-3; D: TRBD2; DNA: TGTGCCAGCAGCTTAGTGGGAGGACTAGCGGGAAGAGATACGCAGTATTTT; CDR3: CASSLVGGLAGRDTQYF
V: TRBV6-5; J: TRBJ2-7; D: TRBD2; DNA: TGTGCCAGCAGTCCGCTAGCGGCCTCCTACGAGCAGTACTTC; CDR3: CASSPLAASYEQYF
V: TRBV5-6; J: TRBJ2-5; D: TRBD2; DNA: TGTGCCAGCAGCCTCGGACTAGCGGGAGGACCCAACCAAGAGACCCAGTACTTC; CDR3: CASSLGLAGGPNQETQYF
V: TRBV7-9; J: TRBJ2-7; D: TRBD2; DNA: TGTGCCAGCAGTTCCCTATCCGGGACTAGCGGGAGGTCTTACGAGCAGTACTTC; CDR3: CASSSLSGTSGRSYEQYF
V: TRBV4-3; J: TRBJ1-1; D: -; DNA: TGCGCCAGCAGCCAAGGGGGGGGTGAAGATTTCTTT; CDR3: CASSQGGGEDFF
V: TRBV11-2; J: TRBJ2-1; D: TRBD2; DNA: TGTGCCAGCAGCTTAGGCACCTGGCCGAGCGGGAGGGCCAGCAATGAGCAGTTCTTC; CDR3: CASSLGTWPSGRASNEQFF
V: TRBV7-9; J: TRBJ2-2; D: -; DNA: TGTGCCAGCAGCTGGGTACGGGACACCGGGGAGCTGTTTTTT; CDR3: CASSWVRDTGELFF
V: TRBV5-5; J: TRBJ1-3; D: -; DNA: TGTGCCAGCAGCCAGTTGACAGTCTCTGGAAACACCATATATTTT; CDR3: CASSQLTVSGNTIYF
V: TRBV7-9; J: TRBJ1-2; D: TRBD1; DNA: TGTGCCAGCAGCCTAATCCCCGACAGGGGAGATGGCTACACCTTC; CDR3: CASSLIPDRGDGYTF
V: TRBV6-6; J: TRBJ1-2; D: TRBD1; DNA: TGTGCCAGCAGTGATCCGGGACAGGCCTATGGCTACACCTTC; CDR3: CASSDPGQAYGYTF
V: TRBV5-1; J: TRBJ1-4; D: -; DNA: TGCGCCAGCAGCTTGGGCGGGGGCCGAAATGAAAAACTGTTTTTT; CDR3: CASSLGGGRNEKLFF
V: TRBV6-5; J: TRBJ2-7; D: -; DNA: TGTGCCAGCAGTTACTCGGGGCAGATCTACGAGCAGTACTTC; CDR3: CASSYSGQIYEQYF
V: TRBV28; J: TRBJ2-7; D: -; DNA: TGTGCCAGCAGTTTATGGGGGTCAGGGTCCTACGAGCAGTACTTC; CDR3: CASSLWGSGSYEQYF
V: TRBV27; J: TRBJ1-1; D: -; DNA: TGTGCCAGCAGTTCCCCGGCGGCAGCCACTGAAGCTTTCTTT; CDR3: CASSSPAAATEAFF
V: TRBV10-3; J: TRBJ2-7; D: -; DNA: TGTGCCATCCTAGCAGATAGCTCCTACGAGCAGTACTTC; CDR3: CAILADSSYEQYF
V: TRBV6-5; J: TRBJ2-5; D: -; DNA: TGTGCCAGCAGTTACAGCGCGGGGGAGACCCAGTACTTC; CDR3: CASSYSAGETQYF
V: TRBV12-5; J: TRBJ1-4; D: -; DNA: TGTGCTAGTGGGGGTGGGGGGGGCGCGACTCCTGAAAAACTGTTTTTT; CDR3: CASGGGGGATPEKLFF